Presented here are 8 T cell receptor beta chains from one specimen sequenced in a study of blood T cell repertoires in COVID-19. Some clones are missing from TCRdb's copy, which holds only in-frame ones; the method was immunoSEQ multiplex PCR. The sample gives some 170,000 clones, about 86% of which show up once; around 19% is in the top ten. Sequenced material: peripheral blood. The receptor set was obtained from a woman of 80 years or more with acute or convalescent COVID-19.

The rearrangement joins TRBV7-2 to TRBJ2-7; 12 nucleotides match TRBD2. The junction had 7 bases not matched to a gene; V was cut back by 6 bases and J by 4 bases. The length of the CDR3 is 15 residues. Germline CDR1 and CDR2: SGHTA and FQGNSA. In nucleotides, the CDR3 is TGTGCCAGCAGGCAGACTAGCGGGAGAGCTTACGAGCAGTACTTC. Protein product: CASRQTSGRAYEQYF.

This clone appeared many times. The V gene is TRBV29-1, the J gene TRBJ2-7, with TRBD2 matching 7 bases. After removal of 6 bases from V and 2 bases from J, the junction contained 10 bases not matched to a gene. This CDR3 region has 14 residues. Per germline, CDR1 SQVTM and CDR2 ANQGSEA. CDR3: CSVKSGGITYEQYF. In DNA form, the CDR3 reads TGCAGCGTCAAGTCGGGGGGTATCACCTACGAGCAGTACTTC.

V usage is TRBV6-4 and J usage is TRBJ2-7, with no clear D. CDR3 length equals 16 residues. The V end was cut by 5 bases, the J end by 0 bases, with 17 bases between. The germline gives CDR1 MRHNA, CDR2 SNTAGT. CDR3 nucleotides: TGTGCCAGCAGTCAGTCATTTACCATACACTCCTACGAGCAGTACTTC. Amino acid sequence: CASSQSFTIHSYEQYF.

The chain has TRBV18 and TRBJ1-4, with 8 bases that match TRBD1. The CDR3 has 16 residues. Germline V gene lookup returns CDR1 KGHSH and CDR2 LQKENI. Trimming cost V 6 bases and J 6 bases; bases outside gene matches: 12. In DNA, the CDR3 is TGTGCCAGCTCCTGGGACAGGTTCGCTGAGGATGAAAAACTGTTTTTT. Protein product: CASSWDRFAEDEKLFF.

The genes are TRBV28 and TRBJ2-1, with unresolved D. V lost 5 bases and J 0 bases, leaving 11 bases between the germline ends. The CDR3 is 15 amino acids. Germline CDR1 is MDHEN and CDR2 is SYDVKM. CDR3 protein: CASSGTMSSYNEQFF. Written as DNA, the CDR3 is TGTGCCAGCAGTGGAACTATGAGCTCCTACAATGAGCAGTTCTTC. The variable domain in full, completed from reference TRBV28 and TRBJ2-1, reads DVKVTQSSRYLVKRTGEKVFLECVQDMDHENMFWYRQDPGLGLRLIYFSYDVKMKEKGDIPEGYSVSREKKERFSLILESASTNQTSMYLCASSGTMSSYNEQFFGPGTRLTVL.

This rearrangement joins TRBV21-1 to TRBJ1-2; the table's D gene call, TRBD1, was not cross checked with the DNA. TRBV21-1 is classified as a pseudogene. The CDR3 runs to 15 residues. The CDR3 protein is CASPRRQVPNYGYTF. CDR3 nucleotide sequence: TGTGCCAGTCCACGTCGACAGGTTCCTAACTATGGCTACACCTTC.

This clone was counted a single time. Written as DNA, the CDR3 is TGTGCCAGCGCTACAGGGGGAAATCAGCCCCAGCATTTT. As protein: CASATGGNQPQHF. The J gene is TRBJ1-5, the V gene TRBV19; TRBD1 agrees at 8 bases. The CDR3 sequence is 13 residues long. J gave up 4 bases and V 9 bases, and 5 bases lay outside the gene matches. Germline CDR1 reads LNHDA; CDR2 reads SQIVND (reference sequence). Drawing the rest from reference TRBV19 and TRBJ1-5, the complete variable domain is DGGITQSPKYLFRKEGQNVTLSCEQNLNHDAMYWYRQDPGQGLRLIYYSQIVNDFQKGDIAEGYSVSREKKESFPLTVTSAQKNPTAFYLCASATGGNQPQHFGDGTRLSIL.

The chain is built from TRBV15 and TRBJ2-7; D is possibly TRBD2 (6 bases). Trimming removed 3 bases at V and 3 bases at J, with 12 bases between. The CDR3 contains 14 residues. Germline CDR1 and CDR2: LNHNV and YYDKDF (reference sequence). This CDR3 is CATSRGRTDYEQYF. CDR3 nucleotides: TGTGCCACCAGCAGGGGGAGGACTGACTACGAGCAGTACTTC.